A single sample is the source of the 31 T cell receptor beta chains below, sequenced in a study of blood T cell repertoires in COVID-19. The table came from immunoSEQ multiplex PCR; TCRdb's copy has only in-frame clones and leaves some out. Found here are about 150,000 clones, roughly 89% of them singletons; the top ten hold about 4.7%. Specimen: peripheral blood. The receptors were sampled from a human donor in a cohort sampled during active COVID-19.

The V call is TRBV19, the J call TRBJ1-1; the D is unclear. With 3 bases removed from V and 4 bases from J, the gap between germline ends came to 9 bases. This CDR3 has 13 residues. CDR1 and CDR2 from the germline V gene are LNHDA and SQIVND (reference sequence). The CDR3 sequence is CASSIVEGTEAFF. CDR3 DNA: TGTGCCAGTAGTATCGTGGAGGGCACTGAAGCTTTCTTT.

This chain uses TRBV5-4 with TRBJ2-7; possible D gene TRBD2, 5 bases. Germline CDR1 reads SGHNT; CDR2 reads YYREEE (reference sequence). V was trimmed by 7 bases and J by 3 bases, leaving 11 bases between them. The CDR3 is 12 residues long. CDR3 in amino acids: CASGPRDYEQYF. For the CDR3, the DNA is TGTGCCAGCGGACCGAGGGACTACGAGCAGTACTTC.

This clone is a singleton in its sample. This chain joins TRBV5-4 and TRBJ1-6; the D is unclear. The CDR3 extends over 17 amino acids. CDR1 is SGHNT and CDR2 is YYREEE in the germline V gene (reference sequence). With 2 bases removed from V and 0 bases from J, the gap between germline ends came to 12 bases. The DNA for the CDR3 is TGTGCCAGCAGCTTCGGACCGGGGAGCTCCTATAATTCACCCCTCCACTTT. Translated: CASSFGPGSSYNSPLHF.

The J gene is TRBJ2-1, the V gene TRBV15; 8 nucleotides line up with TRBD2. V trimming: 5 bases; J trimming: 2 bases; junction bases outside the gene matches: 5. Germline CDR1 reads LNHNV; CDR2 reads YYDKDF (reference sequence). CDR3 size: 15 residues. CDR3 region: CATSPTSGPYNEQFF. CDR3 in DNA: TGTGCCACCAGCCCTACTAGCGGCCCCTACAATGAGCAGTTCTTC.

This rearrangement joins TRBV28 to TRBJ2-2; 10 bases map to TRBD1. Trimming removed 6 bases from V and 2 bases from J; junction bases left unmatched: 6. The CDR3 runs to 16 residues. The germline gives CDR1 MDHEN, CDR2 SYDVKM. CDR3 in amino acids: CASRPGTGDNTGELFF. The CDR3 DNA reads as TGTGCCAGCAGGCCTGGGACAGGGGATAACACCGGGGAGCTGTTTTTT.

The chain employs TRBV7-9 and TRBJ2-1; 7 positions match TRBD2. The V and J ends lost 2 bases and 5 bases, in that order; junction bases with no gene match: 9. This CDR3 is 16 amino acids long. The germline V gene encodes CDR1 SEHNR and CDR2 FQNEAQ (reference sequence). The CDR3: CASSLTSGGANNEQFF. The CDR3 region has the DNA TGTGCCAGCAGCTTAACTTCGGGGGGAGCTAACAATGAGCAGTTCTTC.

V gene TRBV5-4 combines with J gene TRBJ1-4; 7 nucleotides agree with TRBD1. Germline V gene sequence: CDR1 SGHNT, CDR2 YYREEE (reference sequence). This CDR3 spans 16 amino acids. V gave up 3 bases and J gave up 0 bases; unmatched junction bases: 5. The CDR3 bases are TGTGCCAGCAGCTCGAAGGGACAGTCAACTAATGAAAAACTGTTTTTT. Translated: CASSSKGQSTNEKLFF.

The chain carries TRBV11-3 and TRBJ2-7; perhaps TRBD1 as D (5 bases). The CDR3 totals 13 residues. CDR1 SGHNT and CDR2 YENEEA come from the germline V gene. The ends were cut back, 5 bases at V and 2 bases at J, with 10 bases in the middle. DNA of the CDR3: TGTGCCAGCAGCGGCGACAGCACCTACGAGCAGTACTTC. Translated, it gives CASSGDSTYEQYF.

The gene calls are TRBV6-5 and TRBJ2-7; D is possibly TRBD1 (5 bases). V dropped 7 bases and J dropped 5 bases, with 15 bases sitting between them. The CDR3 is 13 residues long. CDR1 and CDR2 from the germline V gene are MNHEY and SVGAGI. The CDR3 region is CASTRAVDNEQYF. CDR3 sequence (DNA): TGTGCCAGCACCAGGGCAGTGGATAACGAGCAGTACTTC.

The chain is built from TRBV7-2 and TRBJ1-1, with D possibly TRBD1 on 6 matching bases. CDR1 and CDR2 from the germline V gene are SGHTA and FQGNSA. The CDR3 length is 15 residues. V was cut by 4 bases and J by 4 bases, with 16 bases left in between. CDR3: CASSSGQPLGTEAFF. The CDR3 nucleotides read TGTGCCAGCAGCTCCGGACAGCCCCTGGGCACTGAAGCTTTCTTT.

There are a few counts of this clone. The chain employs TRBV13 and TRBJ2-7; a possible D gene is TRBD2 (6 bases). CDR3 size: 18 residues. Germline V CDR1 and CDR2: PRHDT, FYEKMQ (reference sequence). V gave up 4 bases and J gave up 0 bases, with 22 bases separating them. The CDR3: CASSSLAYPSDSSYEQYF. CDR3 nucleotides: TGTGCCAGCAGCTCGTTAGCTTATCCTAGCGACAGCTCCTACGAGCAGTACTTC.

The V call is TRBV27, the J call TRBJ2-3, with D tentatively TRBD1 (6 bases). The length of the CDR3 is 18 residues. Germline V gives CDR1 MNHEY, CDR2 SMNVEV (reference sequence). The V and J ends lost 2 bases and 2 bases respectively, with 20 bases between them. CDR3 loop: CASSLNPLDRSLTDTQYF. The CDR3 region has the DNA TGTGCCAGCAGTTTAAACCCCCTCGACAGGTCTCTCACAGATACGCAGTATTTT.

The rearrangement joins TRBV28 to TRBJ1-2, with D hard to call. With 4 bases removed from V and 5 bases from J, the gap between germline ends came to 8 bases. There are 12 residues in the CDR3. CDR1 is MDHEN and CDR2 is SYDVKM in the germline V gene. The CDR3 DNA reads as TGTGCCAGCAGTTCCTCCCTGTATGGCTACACCTTC. Protein product: CASSSSLYGYTF.

The chain recombines TRBV5-1 with TRBJ1-5, with a tentative D call TRBD1 (6 bases). Germline values: CDR1 SGHRS, CDR2 YFSETQ. There are 15 residues in the CDR3. Trimming left V 2 bases short and J 11 bases short, with 20 bases between. CDR3 coding DNA: TGCGCCAGCAGCTTATCGGGGGGGCCCGATGGGGCCCAGCATTTT. It is translated as CASSLSGGPDGAQHF.

The V gene is TRBV6-4, the J gene TRBJ2-3, with 11 positions matching TRBD2. V lost 2 bases, J lost 4 bases, and 5 bases stayed unmatched. CDR3 length equals 16 residues. CDR1 is MRHNA and CDR2 is SNTAGT in the germline V gene. The CDR3 here is CASSDVAGGPADTQYF. The CDR3 DNA reads TGTGCCAGCAGTGACGTAGCGGGAGGGCCTGCAGATACGCAGTATTTT.

This sequence joins TRBV4-1 and TRBJ2-7; 11 bases map to TRBD1. The germline V gene encodes CDR1 MGHRA and CDR2 YSYEKL. Trimming removed 8 bases from V and 3 bases from J; junction bases left unmatched: 0. The CDR3 sequence is 12 residues long. CDR3: CASGTGGYEQYF. In nucleotides, the CDR3 is TGCGCCAGCGGGACAGGGGGCTACGAGCAGTACTTC.

As regards this clone: The same CDR3 is also encoded by other DNA sequences in this sample. This chain joins TRBV5-1 and TRBJ1-1; D gene unclear. Germline V gene sequence: CDR1 SGHRS, CDR2 YFSETQ. This CDR3 spans 13 amino acids. Trimming cost V 0 bases and J 1 base, with 4 bases left between them. In nucleotides, the CDR3 is TGCGCCAGCAGCTTGGCGGGGAACACTGAAGCTTTCTTT. This translates into CASSLAGNTEAFF.

The rearrangement joins TRBV12-5 to TRBJ2-3; 9 nucleotides match TRBD2. Per germline, CDR1 LGHNT and CDR2 FRNRAP. The CDR3 extends over 18 amino acids. Unmatched junction bases numbered 14, after V lost 0 bases and J lost 7 bases. The CDR3 loop is CASGLVQGGREGRNTQYF. The CDR3 DNA is TGTGCTAGTGGTTTGGTACAAGGGGGGCGGGAGGGCCGAAATACGCAGTATTTT.

The chain recombines TRBV12-2 with TRBJ2-7; the table assigns TRBD2, which was not confirmed against the DNA. TRBV12-2 represents a pseudogene. This CDR3 is built from 15 residues. CDR3 nucleotide sequence: TGTGCAAGTCGCCCGGGACTAGCGGGAGGTTACGAGCAGTACTTC. It is translated as CASRPGLAGGYEQYF.

The rearrangement links TRBV10-3 to TRBJ1-4; D is unresolved. The CDR3 totals 13 residues. Trimming shortened V by 2 bases and J by 4 bases, and 5 bases separated the two germline ends. Germline V gene sequence: CDR1 ENHRY, CDR2 SYGVKD. CDR3 DNA sequence: TGTGCCATCAGTGAGGTCGGTAATGAAAAACTGTTTTTT. Translated: CAISEVGNEKLFF.

This chain joins TRBV6-5 and TRBJ2-7, with 7 bases that match TRBD2. This CDR3 contains 14 residues. Germline lookup yields CDR1 MNHEY and CDR2 SVGAGI. V shed 2 bases, J shed 0 bases, and the junction held 1 base outside the gene matches. The CDR3 DNA reads TGTGCCAGCAGTTACACTAGCGACTCCTACGAGCAGTACTTC. Protein sequence: CASSYTSDSYEQYF.

The rearrangement uses TRBV2 and TRBJ1-6, with 7 nucleotides matching TRBD1. This CDR3 region has 16 residues. V gave up 7 bases and J gave up 8 bases; unmatched junction bases: 14. The germline CDR1 and CDR2 sequences are SNHLY and FYNNEI. CDR3 sequence: CASTPRTGAGYSPLHF. CDR3 DNA: TGTGCCAGCACCCCTAGGACAGGCGCGGGGTATTCACCCCTCCACTTT.

As DNA, the CDR3 is TGTGCCAGCAGTTTGAGGGGGGGCGGTCAGCCCCAGCATTTT. Protein: CASSLRGGGQPQHF. The genes are TRBV27 and TRBJ1-5, with a tentative D call TRBD1 (6 bases). CDR3 length: 14 residues. Trimming shortened V by 3 bases and J by 6 bases, and 12 bases separated the two germline ends. CDR1 and CDR2 from the germline V gene are MNHEY and SMNVEV (reference sequence).

The rearrangement uses TRBV30 and TRBJ1-3; unclear D gene. The length of the CDR3 is 15 residues. Trimming removed 2 bases from V and 0 bases from J, with 11 bases in between. Germline V gives CDR1 GTSNPN, CDR2 SVGIG (reference sequence). In DNA, the CDR3 is TGTGCCTGGAGTAAGCCGGTGGTCTCTGGAAACACCATATATTTT. Encoded protein: CAWSKPVVSGNTIYF. Together with reference TRBV30 and TRBJ1-3, the CDR3 gives the full variable domain: SQTIHQWPATLVQPVGSPLSLECTVEGTSNPNLYWYRQAAGRGLQLLFYSVGIGQISSEVPQNLSASRPQDRQFILSSKKLLLSDSGFYLCAWSKPVVSGNTIYFGEGSWLTVV.

The chain employs TRBV10-3 and TRBJ2-7, with D possibly matching TRBD1 (7 bases). The V gene lost 3 bases and the J gene lost 5 bases, with 29 bases spanning the gap. Germline V gives CDR1 ENHRY, CDR2 SYGVKD. The CDR3 has 19 residues. This CDR3 is CAISDPQFGRGGGGNEQYF. The CDR3 DNA reads as TGTGCCATCAGTGACCCCCAGTTTGGCCGTGGAGGGGGCGGGAACGAGCAGTACTTC.

The chain couples TRBV5-5 to TRBJ2-1, with D hard to call. CDR3 length equals 13 residues. V was shortened by 4 bases and J by 5 bases, with 10 bases between the two germline ends. Germline V gives CDR1 SGHKS, CDR2 YYEKEE (reference sequence). CDR3 nucleotides: TGTGCCAGCAGCCTCGAGGTCCACAATGAGCAGTTCTTC. This sequence encodes CASSLEVHNEQFF.

V is TRBV6-5 and J is TRBJ2-5; a possible D gene is TRBD1 (5 bases). This CDR3 region has 15 residues. Germline V gene data show CDR1 as MNHEY and CDR2 as SVGAGI. Between the trimmed V and J ends, which lost 4 bases and 2 bases, there was a span of 14 bases. CDR3 protein: CASSSFPGIQETQYF. CDR3 bases: TGTGCCAGCAGTTCCTTTCCAGGGATACAAGAGACCCAGTACTTC.

The gene calls are TRBV25-1 and TRBJ1-1; no reliable D call. CDR3 size: 13 residues. Trimming pared 6 bases from V and 3 bases from J, leaving 11 bases between. Looked up from germline, CDR1 is MGHDK and CDR2 is SYGVNS. The CDR3 coding sequence is TGTGCCAGCAGCGAACCCCAGGACACTGAAGCTTTCTTT. It codes for CASSEPQDTEAFF.

The chain joins TRBV7-3 to TRBJ2-3; 14 bases match TRBD2. The CDR3 covers 16 residues. Looked up from germline, CDR1 is SGHTA and CDR2 is FQGTGA. J gave up 3 bases and V 5 bases, and 4 bases lay outside the gene matches. In nucleotides, the CDR3 is TGTGCCAGCAGCCCGGGACTAGCGGGAGCGACAGATACGCAGTATTTT. As protein: CASSPGLAGATDTQYF. The variable domain in full, completed from reference TRBV7-3 and TRBJ2-3, reads GAGVSQTPSNKVTEKGKYVELRCDPISGHTALYWYRQSLGQGPEFLIYFQGTGAADDSGLPNDRFFAVRPEGSVSTLKIQRTERGDSAVYLCASSPGLAGATDTQYFGPGTRLTVL.

The chain uses TRBV27 and TRBJ2-7; 7 nucleotides agree with TRBD1. With 5 bases clipped from V and 3 bases from J, the junction kept 10 bases outside the gene matches. CDR1 and CDR2 (germline): MNHEY, SMNVEV (reference sequence). This CDR3 has 15 amino acids. As DNA, the CDR3 is TGTGCCAGCAGTCTCTATCGGGACAGTGTCTACGAGCAGTACTTC. This translates into CASSLYRDSVYEQYF.

This rearrangement joins TRBV19 to TRBJ2-2; 7 bases are shared with TRBD1. Trimming removed 2 bases from V and 4 bases from J; junction bases left unmatched: 4. The CDR3 loop spans 15 amino acids. CDR1 and CDR2 from the germline V gene are LNHDA and SQIVND (reference sequence). The DNA for the CDR3 is TGTGCCAGTAGTATACCGGGACAGCGCACCGGGGAGCTGTTTTTT. Its translation: CASSIPGQRTGELFF.